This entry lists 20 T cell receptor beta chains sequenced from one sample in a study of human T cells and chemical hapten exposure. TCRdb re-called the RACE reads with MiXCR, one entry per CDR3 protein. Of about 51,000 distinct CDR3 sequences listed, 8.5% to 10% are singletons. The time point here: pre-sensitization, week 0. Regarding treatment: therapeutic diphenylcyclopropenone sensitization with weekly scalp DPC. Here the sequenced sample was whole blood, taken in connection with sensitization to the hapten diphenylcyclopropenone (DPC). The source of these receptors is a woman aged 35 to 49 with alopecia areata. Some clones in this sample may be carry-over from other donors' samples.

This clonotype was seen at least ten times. In DNA, the CDR3 is TGTGCCAGCAGTGAATCCGGGACAGGGAGTAAGGCTTTCTCTTCACCCCTCCACTTT. It codes for CASSESGTGSKAFSSPLHF. The chain combines TRBV25-1 with TRBJ1-6; 9 nucleotides match TRBD1. There are 19 residues in the CDR3. The germline CDR1 and CDR2 sequences are MGHDK and SYGVNS. The V and J ends lost 1 base and 9 bases, in that order; junction bases with no gene match: 16.

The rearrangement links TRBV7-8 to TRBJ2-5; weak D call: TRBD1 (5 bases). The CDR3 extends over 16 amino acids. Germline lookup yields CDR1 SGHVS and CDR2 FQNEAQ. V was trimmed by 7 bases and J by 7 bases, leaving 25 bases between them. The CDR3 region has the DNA TGTGCCAGCACTTTATACGACAGCATCATTGGTGGGACCCAGTACTTC. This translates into CASTLYDSIIGGTQYF.

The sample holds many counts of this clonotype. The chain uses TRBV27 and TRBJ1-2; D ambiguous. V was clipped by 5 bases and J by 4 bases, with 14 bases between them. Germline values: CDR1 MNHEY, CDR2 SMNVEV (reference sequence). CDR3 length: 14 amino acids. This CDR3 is CASSPQLGGYGYTF. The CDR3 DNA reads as TGTGCCAGCAGTCCACAGCTCGGCGGCTATGGCTACACCTTC.

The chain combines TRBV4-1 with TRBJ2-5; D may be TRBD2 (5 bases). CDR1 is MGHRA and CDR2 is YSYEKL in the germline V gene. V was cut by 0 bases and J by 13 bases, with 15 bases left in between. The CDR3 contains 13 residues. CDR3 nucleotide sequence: TGCGCCAGCAGCCAAGATCCAGCGGCCCCGCGGTACTTC. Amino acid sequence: CASSQDPAAPRYF.

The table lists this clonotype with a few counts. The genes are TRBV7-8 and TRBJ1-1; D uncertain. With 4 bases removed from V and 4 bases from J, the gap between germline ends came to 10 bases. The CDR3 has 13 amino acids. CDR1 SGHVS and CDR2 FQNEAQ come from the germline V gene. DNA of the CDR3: TGTGCCAGCAGCTCGAGTACGGGCACTGAAGCTTTCTTT. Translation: CASSSSTGTEAFF.

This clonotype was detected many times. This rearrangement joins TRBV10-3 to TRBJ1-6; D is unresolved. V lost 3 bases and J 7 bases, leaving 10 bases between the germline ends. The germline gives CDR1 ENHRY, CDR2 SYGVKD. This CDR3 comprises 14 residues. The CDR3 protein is CAISDLAGNSPLHF. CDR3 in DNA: TGTGCCATCAGTGATTTGGCGGGAAATTCACCCCTCCACTTT.

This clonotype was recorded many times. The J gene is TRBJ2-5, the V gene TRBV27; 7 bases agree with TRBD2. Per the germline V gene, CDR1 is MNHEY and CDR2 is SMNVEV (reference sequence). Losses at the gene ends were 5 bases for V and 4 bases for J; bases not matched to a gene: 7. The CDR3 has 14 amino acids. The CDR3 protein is CASSPRREGETQYF. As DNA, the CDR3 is TGTGCCAGCAGTCCAAGGAGGGAGGGAGAGACCCAGTACTTC.

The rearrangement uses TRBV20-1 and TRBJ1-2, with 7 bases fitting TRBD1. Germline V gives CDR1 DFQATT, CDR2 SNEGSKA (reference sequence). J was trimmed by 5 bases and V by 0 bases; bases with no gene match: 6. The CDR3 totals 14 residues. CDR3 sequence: CSARDPGQPYGYTF. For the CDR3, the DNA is TGCAGTGCTAGAGATCCGGGACAGCCTTATGGCTACACCTTC.

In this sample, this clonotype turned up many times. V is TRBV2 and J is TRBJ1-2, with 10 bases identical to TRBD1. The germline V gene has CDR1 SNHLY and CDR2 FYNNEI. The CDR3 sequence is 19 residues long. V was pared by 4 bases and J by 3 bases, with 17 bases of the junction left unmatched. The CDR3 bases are TGTGCCAGCAGTGCACACGCAGGAAGGGGACAGGGGAGAGACTATGGCTACACCTTC. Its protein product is CASSAHAGRGQGRDYGYTF.

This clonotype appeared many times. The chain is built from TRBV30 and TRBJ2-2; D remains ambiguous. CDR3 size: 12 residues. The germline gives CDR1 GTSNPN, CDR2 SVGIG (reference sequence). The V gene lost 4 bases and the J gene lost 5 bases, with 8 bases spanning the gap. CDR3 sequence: CAWTRFTGELFF. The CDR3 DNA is TGTGCCTGGACGAGGTTTACCGGGGAGCTGTTTTTT.

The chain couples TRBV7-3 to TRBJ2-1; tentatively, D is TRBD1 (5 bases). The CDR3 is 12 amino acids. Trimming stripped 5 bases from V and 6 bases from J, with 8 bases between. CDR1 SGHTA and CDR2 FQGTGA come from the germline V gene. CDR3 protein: CASSHTGNEQFF. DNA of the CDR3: TGTGCCAGCAGCCATACAGGCAATGAGCAGTTCTTC.

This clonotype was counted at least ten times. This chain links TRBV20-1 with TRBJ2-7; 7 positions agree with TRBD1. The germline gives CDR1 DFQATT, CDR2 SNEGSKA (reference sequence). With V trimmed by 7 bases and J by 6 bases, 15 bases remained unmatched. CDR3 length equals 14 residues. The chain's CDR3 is CSETGQNDHGEQYF. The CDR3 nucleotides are TGCAGTGAGACAGGGCAGAATGATCATGGCGAGCAGTACTTC.

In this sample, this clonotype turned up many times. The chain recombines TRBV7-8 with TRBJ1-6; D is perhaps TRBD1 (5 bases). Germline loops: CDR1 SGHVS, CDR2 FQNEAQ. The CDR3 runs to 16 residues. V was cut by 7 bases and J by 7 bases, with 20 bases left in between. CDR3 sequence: CASTPYSGPQNSPLHF. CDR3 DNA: TGTGCCAGCACCCCCTACTCGGGGCCCCAGAATTCACCCCTCCACTTT.

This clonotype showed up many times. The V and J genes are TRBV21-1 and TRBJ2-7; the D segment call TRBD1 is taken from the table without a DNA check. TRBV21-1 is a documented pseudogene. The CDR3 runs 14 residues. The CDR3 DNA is TGTGCCAGCAGCCTCGGGACAGGTATTTACGAGCAGTACTTC. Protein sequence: CASSLGTGIYEQYF.

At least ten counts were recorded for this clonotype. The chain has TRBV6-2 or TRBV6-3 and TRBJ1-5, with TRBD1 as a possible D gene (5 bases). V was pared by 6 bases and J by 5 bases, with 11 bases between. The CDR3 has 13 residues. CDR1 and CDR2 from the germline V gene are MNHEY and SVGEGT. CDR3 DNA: TGTGCCAGCAGCCAGGGTGAGCATCAGCCCCAGCATTTT. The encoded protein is CASSQGEHQPQHF.

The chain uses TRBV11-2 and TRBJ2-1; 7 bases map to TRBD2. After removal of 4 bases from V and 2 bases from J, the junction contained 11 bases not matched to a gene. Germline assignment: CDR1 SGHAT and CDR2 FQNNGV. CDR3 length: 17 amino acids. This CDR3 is CASSSEVAGSTYNEQFF. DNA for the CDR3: TGTGCCAGCAGCTCGGAGGTAGCGGGCTCTACCTACAATGAGCAGTTCTTC.

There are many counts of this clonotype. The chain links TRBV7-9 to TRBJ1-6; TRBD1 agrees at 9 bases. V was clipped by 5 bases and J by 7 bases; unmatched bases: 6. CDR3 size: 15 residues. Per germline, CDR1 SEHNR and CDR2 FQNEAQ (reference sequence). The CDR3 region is CASSPGDRANSPLHF. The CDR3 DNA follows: TGTGCCAGCAGCCCAGGGGACAGGGCGAATTCACCCCTCCACTTT.

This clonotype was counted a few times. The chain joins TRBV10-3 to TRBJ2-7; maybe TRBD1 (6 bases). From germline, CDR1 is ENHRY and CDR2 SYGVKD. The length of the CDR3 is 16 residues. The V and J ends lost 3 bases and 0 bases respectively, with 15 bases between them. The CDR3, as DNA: TGTGCCATCAGTGAACGACAGGACCTCACCTCCTACGAGCAGTACTTC. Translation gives CAISERQDLTSYEQYF.

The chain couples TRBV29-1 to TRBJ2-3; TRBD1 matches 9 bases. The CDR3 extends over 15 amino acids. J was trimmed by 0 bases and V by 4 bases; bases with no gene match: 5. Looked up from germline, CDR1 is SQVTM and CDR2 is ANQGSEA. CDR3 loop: CSVVTGGHSTDTQYF. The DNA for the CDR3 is TGCAGCGTTGTAACAGGGGGCCATAGCACAGATACGCAGTATTTT.

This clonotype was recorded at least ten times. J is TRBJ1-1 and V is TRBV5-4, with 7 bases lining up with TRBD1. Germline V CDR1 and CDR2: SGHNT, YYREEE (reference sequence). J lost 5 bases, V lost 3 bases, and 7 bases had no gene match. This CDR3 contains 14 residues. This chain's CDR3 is CASSSPTGRTEAFF. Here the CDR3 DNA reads TGTGCCAGCAGCTCGCCGACAGGGCGTACTGAAGCTTTCTTT.